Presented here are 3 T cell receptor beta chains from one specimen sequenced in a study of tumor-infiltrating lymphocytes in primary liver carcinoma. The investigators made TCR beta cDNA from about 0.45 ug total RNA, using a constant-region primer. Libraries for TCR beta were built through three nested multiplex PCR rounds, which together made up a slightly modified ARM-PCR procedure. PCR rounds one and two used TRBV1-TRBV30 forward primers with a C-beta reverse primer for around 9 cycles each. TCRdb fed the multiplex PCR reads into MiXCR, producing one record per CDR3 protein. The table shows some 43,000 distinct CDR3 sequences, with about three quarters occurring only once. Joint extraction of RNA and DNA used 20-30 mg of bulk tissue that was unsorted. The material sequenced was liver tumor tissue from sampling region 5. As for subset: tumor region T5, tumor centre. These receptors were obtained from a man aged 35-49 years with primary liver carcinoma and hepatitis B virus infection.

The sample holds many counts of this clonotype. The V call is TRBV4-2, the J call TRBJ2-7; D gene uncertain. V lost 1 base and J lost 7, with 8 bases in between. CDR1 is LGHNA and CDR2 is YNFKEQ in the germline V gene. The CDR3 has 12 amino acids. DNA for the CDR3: TGTGCCAGCAGCCAAGGGGGTCCTGAGCAGTACTTC. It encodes CASSQGGPEQYF.

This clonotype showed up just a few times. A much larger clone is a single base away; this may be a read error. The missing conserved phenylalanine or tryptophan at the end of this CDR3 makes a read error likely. CDR3 residues: CASSLGGLGANVLTS. The CDR3 DNA reads as TGTGCCAGCAGTTTAGGAGGGCTTGGGGCCAACGTCCTGACTTCC. The chain combines TRBV7-9 with TRBJ2-6, with TRBD2 as a possible D gene (6 bases). Germline V CDR1 and CDR2: SEHNR, FQNEAQ (reference sequence). The length of the CDR3 is 15 residues.

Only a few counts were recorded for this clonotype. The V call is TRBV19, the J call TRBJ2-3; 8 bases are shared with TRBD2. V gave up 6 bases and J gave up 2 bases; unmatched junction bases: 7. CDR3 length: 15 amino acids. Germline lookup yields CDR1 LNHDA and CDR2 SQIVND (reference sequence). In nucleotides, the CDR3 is TGTGCCAGTAGGAGGACTAGCTCATCCACAGATACGCAGTATTTT. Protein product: CASRRTSSSTDTQYF.